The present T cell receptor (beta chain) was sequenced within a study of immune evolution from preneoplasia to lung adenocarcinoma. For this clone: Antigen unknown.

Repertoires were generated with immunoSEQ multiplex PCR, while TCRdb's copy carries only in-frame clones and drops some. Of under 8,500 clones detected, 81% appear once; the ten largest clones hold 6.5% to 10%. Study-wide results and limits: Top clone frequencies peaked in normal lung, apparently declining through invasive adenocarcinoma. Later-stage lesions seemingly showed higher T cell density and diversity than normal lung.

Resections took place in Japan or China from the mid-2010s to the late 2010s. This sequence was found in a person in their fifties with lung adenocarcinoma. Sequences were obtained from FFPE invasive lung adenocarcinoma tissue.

The CDR3 loop is CASSEANRGNYGYTF. CDR3 DNA sequence: TGTGCCAGCAGTGAAGCCAACAGGGGGAACTATGGCTACACCTTC. This sequence joins TRBV25-1 and TRBJ1-2; 8 nucleotides line up with TRBD1. The V segment lost 2 bases and the J segment 2 bases; nucleotides outside the gene matches: 4. The CDR3 extends over 15 amino acids. Germline lookup yields CDR1 MGHDK and CDR2 SYGVNS.